This T cell receptor (beta chain) was sequenced in a study of early T cells in non-severe SARS-CoV-2 infection. cDNA molecules, individually, were tagged with unique molecular identifiers. MiXCR, applied by TCRdb to the 5' RACE reads, yields one record per CDR3 protein. Of 45,000 to 60,000 distinct CDR3 sequences in the sample, 9.3% were seen once. This clonotype was seen repeatedly, ten times or more. Germline lookup yields CDR1 MGHDK and CDR2 SYGVNS. The CDR3 contains 16 residues. V lost 9 bases to trimming and J lost 5 bases; unmatched junction nucleotides: 14. This chain uses TRBV25-1 with TRBJ1-2, with 11 bases that match TRBD1. Sequencing used whole blood. The TCR sequence derives from an adult who was a healthcare worker with PCR-confirmed SARS-CoV-2 infection or an uninfected control (not recorded which). The CDR3: CARNLRKGTGGYGYTF. In DNA, the CDR3 is TGTGCCAGGAATCTGAGAAAAGGGACAGGGGGATATGGCTACACCTTC.